Below, 21 T cell receptor beta chains from the same sample are listed, as sequenced in a study of identical twins. MiXCR was run by TCRdb on the 5' RACE reads, yielding one entry per CDR3 protein. The sample shows 450,000 or so distinct CDR3 sequences, 12% to 15% of them seen only once. This same sample was also part of a study on yellow fever vaccine responses in identical twins.

Sequenced input: CD4+ T cells sorted from blood. The receptors shown here come from a woman under 30 in good health.

The V and J genes are TRBV20-1 and TRBJ2-1; 10 bases are shared with TRBD1. CDR1 is DFQATT, CDR2 SNEGSKA, per germline (reference sequence). The CDR3 has 12 amino acids. The CDR3 loop is CSEGTGAREQFF. CDR3 nucleotides: TGCTCCGAGGGGACAGGGGCGAGGGAGCAGTTCTTC.

The rearrangement uses TRBV4-2 and TRBJ2-5, with 10 bases lining up with TRBD1. CDR1 and CDR2 (germline): LGHNA, YNFKEQ. V shed 1 base and J 5 bases; nucleotides not matched to a gene: 4. The CDR3 runs 15 residues. Here the CDR3 reads CASSQGQGAHETQYF. The CDR3 bases are TGTGCCAGCAGCCAAGGACAGGGGGCTCATGAGACCCAGTACTTC.

The rearrangement joins TRBV20-1 to TRBJ2-2; 8 positions match TRBD2. Germline values: CDR1 DFQATT, CDR2 SNEGSKA (reference sequence). The CDR3 spans 13 residues. CDR3 residues: CSSTSGSTGELFF. The CDR3 DNA sequence: TGCAGCTCCACGAGCGGGAGTACCGGGGAGCTGTTTTTT.

This clonotype appeared many times. The rearrangement links TRBV12-3 or TRBV12-4 to TRBJ1-5; D gene unclear. The CDR3 has 12 residues. Trimming removed 5 bases at V and 6 bases at J, with 8 bases between. CDR3 region: CASSIAGQPQHF. The CDR3 DNA reads TGTGCCAGCAGTATCGCTGGTCAGCCCCAGCATTTT.

This clonotype was counted at least ten times. The chain is built from TRBV7-2 and TRBJ2-5; D remains unclear. The CDR3 has 13 amino acids. V lost 1 base, J lost 4 bases, and 7 bases lay in between. Germline loops: CDR1 SGHTA, CDR2 FQGNSA. The chain's CDR3 is CASSLDPPETQYF. CDR3 DNA sequence: TGTGCCAGCAGCTTAGACCCCCCAGAGACCCAGTACTTC.

This clonotype has a count of ten or more. The V and J genes are TRBV12-3 or TRBV12-4 and TRBJ2-1; 11 bases match TRBD2. CDR3 length equals 14 residues. V lost 7 bases, J lost 3 bases, and 2 bases stayed unmatched. The CDR3 sequence: CASTLAGGYNEQFF. For the CDR3, the DNA is TGTGCCAGCACCCTAGCGGGAGGCTACAATGAGCAGTTCTTC.

This clonotype was picked up a small number of times. This chain joins TRBV7-2 and TRBJ1-2, with D unresolved. Germline V CDR1 and CDR2: SGHTA, FQGNSA. Trimming took 5 bases from V and 6 from J, leaving 22 bases between them. The CDR3 sequence is 16 residues long. The CDR3 sequence is CASSPKSVGRWHGYTF. The CDR3 coding sequence is TGTGCCAGCAGCCCCAAATCAGTGGGGAGGTGGCATGGCTACACCTTC.

This clonotype was counted a few times. The chain joins TRBV6-1 to TRBJ2-5; D uncertain. Trimming cost V 7 bases and J 2 bases, with 14 bases left between them. From germline, CDR1 is MNHNS and CDR2 SASEGT. This CDR3 spans 14 amino acids. The CDR3 spells CASTTGLKQETQYF. Written as DNA, the CDR3 is TGTGCCAGCACTACCGGGTTGAAACAAGAGACCCAGTACTTC.

The V and J genes are TRBV7-9 and TRBJ2-2; D gene ambiguous. Trimming cost V 0 bases and J 1 base, with 6 bases left between them. Per the germline V gene, CDR1 is SEHNR and CDR2 is FQNEAQ (reference sequence). This CDR3 region has 15 residues. The CDR3 protein is CASSLARRNTGELFF. The CDR3 nucleotides are TGTGCCAGCAGCTTAGCTCGGAGGAACACCGGGGAGCTGTTTTTT.

This clonotype appeared a few times. The chain employs TRBV7-9 and TRBJ2-3; either TRBD1 or TRBD2 may fit D (5 bases each). The CDR3 has 17 amino acids. V was pared by 4 bases and J by 0 bases, with 17 bases between. Germline CDR1 SEHNR, CDR2 FQNEAQ (reference sequence). This CDR3 is CASSSGLGPSSTDTQYF. The CDR3, as DNA: TGTGCCAGCAGCTCCGGACTGGGACCCTCTAGCACAGATACGCAGTATTTT.

This clonotype was seen a handful of times. J is TRBJ2-1 and V is TRBV5-1; D remains ambiguous. Germline lookup yields CDR1 SGHRS and CDR2 YFSETQ. CDR3 length: 15 amino acids. Trimming pared 0 bases from V and 3 bases from J, leaving 10 bases between. In DNA form, the CDR3 reads TGCGCCAGCAGCTTGGTGGTCTGGGGCTACAATGAGCAGTTCTTC. Protein sequence: CASSLVVWGYNEQFF.

J is TRBJ2-3 and V is TRBV5-1, with TRBD2 matching 10 bases. V was clipped by 4 bases and J by 2 bases; unmatched bases: 4. Looked up from germline, CDR1 is SGHRS and CDR2 is YFSETQ. The CDR3 is 15 amino acids. The CDR3 DNA reads as TGCGCCAGCAGCCAACTAGCGGGAAACACAGATACGCAGTATTTT. This translates into CASSQLAGNTDTQYF.

This clonotype was seen a handful of times. This chain joins TRBV3-1 and TRBJ2-3; 8 nucleotides line up with TRBD2. From germline, CDR1 is LGHDT and CDR2 YNNKEL (reference sequence). V was pared by 0 bases and J by 5 bases, with 1 base of the junction left unmatched. The CDR3 is 14 residues long. The CDR3 DNA reads TGTGCCAGCAGCCAAGAACTAGCGGAAGATACGCAGTATTTT. Amino acids: CASSQELAEDTQYF.

This clonotype was seen a handful of times. V gene TRBV14 combines with J gene TRBJ2-2; D not certain. The CDR3 contains 16 residues. Looked up from germline, CDR1 is SGHDN and CDR2 is FVKESK. Trimming shortened V by 0 bases and J by 0 bases, and 8 bases separated the two germline ends. CDR3 DNA: TGTGCCAGCAGCCAAGAGAATCTAGCGAACACCGGGGAGCTGTTTTTT. Protein: CASSQENLANTGELFF.

The V gene is TRBV5-1, the J gene TRBJ2-7, with 11 positions matching TRBD1. V trimming: 2 bases; J trimming: 3 bases; junction bases outside the gene matches: 7. In germline, CDR1 is SGHRS, CDR2 YFSETQ. This CDR3 spans 16 amino acids. The CDR3 loop is CASSFSRDRGNYEQYF. CDR3 nucleotide sequence: TGCGCCAGCAGCTTTTCCCGGGACAGGGGGAACTACGAGCAGTACTTC. Together with reference TRBV5-1 and TRBJ2-7, the CDR3 gives the full variable domain: KAGVTQTPRYLIKTRGQQVTLSCSPISGHRSVSWYQQTPGQGLQFLFEYFSETQRNKGNFPGRFSGRQFSNSRSEMNVSTLELGDSALYLCASSFSRDRGNYEQYFGPGTRLTVT.

This clonotype showed up just a few times. The gene calls are TRBV5-1 and TRBJ2-7, with D tentatively TRBD1 (5 bases). Looked up from germline, CDR1 is SGHRS and CDR2 is YFSETQ. The CDR3 totals 16 residues. V lost 1 base to trimming and J lost 3 bases, with 17 bases between them. CDR3 protein: CASSLIGKGLFYEQYF. The CDR3 DNA is TGCGCCAGCAGCTTGATTGGTAAGGGGCTTTTCTACGAGCAGTACTTC. The complete variable domain, with remaining parts taken from reference TRBV5-1 and TRBJ2-7, reads KAGVTQTPRYLIKTRGQQVTLSCSPISGHRSVSWYQQTPGQGLQFLFEYFSETQRNKGNFPGRFSGRQFSNSRSEMNVSTLELGDSALYLCASSLIGKGLFYEQYFGPGTRLTVT.

This clonotype showed up just a few times. V usage is TRBV9 and J usage is TRBJ2-2, with 10 bases lining up with TRBD1. The trim removed 3 bases at V and 0 bases at J, leaving 14 bases unmatched. Germline CDR1 SGDLS, CDR2 YYNGEE. The CDR3 length is 20 residues. CDR3 coding DNA: TGTGCCAGCAGCGCCAGGACAGGGGGGGACCTTAATTCGAACACCGGGGAGCTGTTTTTT. Translation: CASSARTGGDLNSNTGELFF.

The J gene is TRBJ2-1, the V gene TRBV25-1, with D possibly matching TRBD1 (5 bases). The length of the CDR3 is 19 residues. From germline, CDR1 is MGHDK and CDR2 SYGVNS. The V and J ends lost 1 base and 5 bases respectively, with 24 bases between them. CDR3 sequence reads: CASSESRGFSLAINNEQFF. CDR3 DNA sequence: TGTGCCAGCAGTGAATCTAGGGGTTTTTCCCTGGCGATTAACAATGAGCAGTTCTTC.

This clonotype has only a few counts. The chain combines TRBV28 with TRBJ2-1; TRBD2 matches at 9 bases. The CDR3 is 14 amino acids. Germline assignment: CDR1 MDHEN and CDR2 SYDVKM. V lost 7 bases to trimming and J lost 9 bases; unmatched junction nucleotides: 10. CDR3 loop: CASTLSGSMREQFF. The DNA for the CDR3 is TGTGCCAGCACCCTTAGCGGGAGTATGCGTGAGCAGTTCTTC.

CDR3 sequence: CASTRGSGGNTGELFF. The CDR3 DNA is TGTGCCAGCACACGAGGTAGCGGGGGTAACACCGGGGAGCTGTTTTTT. V is TRBV5-5 and J is TRBJ2-2; TRBD2 agrees at 9 bases. V shed 6 bases and J 2 bases; nucleotides not matched to a gene: 8. Germline V lookup: CDR1 SGHKS, CDR2 YYEKEE (reference sequence). The CDR3 loop spans 16 amino acids.

This chain links TRBV12-3 or TRBV12-4 with TRBJ2-7; TRBD1 aligns across 7 bases. The junction had 9 bases not matched to a gene; V was cut back by 3 bases and J by 1 base. CDR3 length equals 16 residues. The CDR3: CASSFLAGTVSYEQYF. CDR3 bases: TGTGCCAGCAGTTTTCTGGCCGGGACAGTATCCTACGAGCAGTACTTC.